This section outlines one T cell receptor beta chain sequence together with its context. Its target is not known. Paired samples had equal genomic DNA input, ranging about 2 to 5.5 ug. The table came from immunoSEQ multiplex PCR; TCRdb's copy has only in-frame clones and leaves some out. The data hold roughly 4,500 clones, with approximately 90% observed a single time. Exclusion applied to any patient with a history of multiple malignancies. This CDR3 is 15 amino acids long. Trimming left V 2 bases short and J 4 bases short, with 12 bases between. CDR1 is SGHAT and CDR2 is FQNNGV in the germline V gene. The source of the sample is a study of T cells in lung cancer brain metastases. General study findings and limits: Most clones were lesion-specific, with limited overlap between paired lesions (Morisita 0.23). The analysis could not control for preoperative corticosteroids affecting T cell infiltration in brain metastases.

The gene calls are TRBV11-2 and TRBJ2-1; D not certain. The clonotype originates from a woman in her fifties or sixties with non-small cell lung cancer. The sample taken for sequencing was tumor tissue from the primary lung tumor. The CDR3 spells CASSLSPDSYNEQFF. The CDR3 DNA sequence: TGTGCCAGCAGCTTATCCCCTGACTCGTACAATGAGCAGTTCTTC.